Sequencing of this T cell receptor (beta chain) was carried out in a study of a mutant IDH1 vaccine in newly diagnosed glioma (dated by TCRdb to the early 2020s). The study in broad terms: Vaccination was initiated 4-6 weeks after radiotherapy alone, or concurrently with temozolomide cycles in the chemotherapy-containing groups. Longitudinal TCRB deep sequencing was performed for fewer than 30 treated patients wherever samples were available for exploratory analyses. Peripheral blood samples were drawn at six visits, namely V03 (baseline), V05, V07, V10, V12 and V13. The week-35 safety follow-up was designated visit V12, and the week-47 end of study was designated visit V13. Prior to enrollment, patients had been given standard therapy consisting of radiotherapy alone, temozolomide alone, or radiochemotherapy with temozolomide, with the combination given to most patients. Of the approximately 30 treated patients, about 62% were male and 37.5% were female, and the mean age was approximately 39 years.

In light of the paper, this sample's time point label describes: week 47, end of study. Each vaccine dose, consisting of 300 ug of a 20-mer mutant IDH1 peptide in Montanide, was administered subcutaneously with topical imiquimod. Patients were given eight vaccinations, in weeks 1, 3, 5, 7, 11, 15, 19 and 23, which matched visits V03 through V10. The donors had newly diagnosed IDH1-mutant astrocytomas of WHO grade 3 or 4 that showed loss of nuclear ATRX. The samples were drawn from NOA16, a multicentre, single-arm, open-label phase I trial in Germany that tested a mutant IDH1 peptide vaccine in humans for the first time. The DNeasy Blood and Tissue Kit was used to extract genomic DNA from EDTA blood for TCRB sequencing. Results and caveats for the whole study, not just this receptor: It was noted by the authors that analyses of patient blood samples could not be reproduced owing to sample limitations. Selection of PBMC samples for TCRB deep sequencing was based on availability. Pseudoprogression appeared unrelated to alterations in the top peripheral T cell clonotypes detected by TCRB sequencing. Vaccine-induced immune responses across multiple MHC alleles were detected in approximately 94% of patients.

Libraries were made using the immunoSEQ multiplex PCR assay. Rearranged TCR beta chain sequences were amplified using the hsTCRB Kit according to the manufacturer's protocol. TCRB libraries were sequenced on an Illumina MiSeq. The original pipeline was this. The kit vendor's proprietary platform handled demultiplexing, trimming and gene mapping. TCRdb's version of the immuneACCESS table is confined to in-frame rearrangements and falls short of the full clone set. An unresolved V gene accounts for under half of the shortfall where checked; the remainder is of unknown origin. D and trimming come from the DNA, and the V and J calls and clone size come from that table. The sample data list roughly 50,000 clones, and about 80% of these were observed just once. The ten largest clones take up 4.9% of the sample. Comment on this clone: The target of this receptor is not known. Base qualities are not provided; no much larger clone lies one nucleotide away.

V was cut back by 10 bases and J by 0 bases, leaving a gap of 13 bases between them. The CDR3 has 14 amino acids, counting the end cysteine and phenylalanine. Only the CDR3 region is kept as DNA, spanning 42 bases read in frame from base 1. Looking up the germline V gene yields CDR1 ENHRY and CDR2 SYGVKD. This TCR was sampled from a woman in her forties with glioma. Some clones in this sample may be carry-over from other donors' samples. Material: PBMCs, obtained from a glioma patient whose treatment included an IDH1 peptide vaccine. This receptor chain uses TRBV10-3 and TRBJ1-3; the D gene lacks a confident call. The encoded CDR3 is CATGGLSSGNTIYF. The nucleotide sequence is TGTGCCACGGGAGGGCTCAGCTCTGGAAACACCATATATTTT.